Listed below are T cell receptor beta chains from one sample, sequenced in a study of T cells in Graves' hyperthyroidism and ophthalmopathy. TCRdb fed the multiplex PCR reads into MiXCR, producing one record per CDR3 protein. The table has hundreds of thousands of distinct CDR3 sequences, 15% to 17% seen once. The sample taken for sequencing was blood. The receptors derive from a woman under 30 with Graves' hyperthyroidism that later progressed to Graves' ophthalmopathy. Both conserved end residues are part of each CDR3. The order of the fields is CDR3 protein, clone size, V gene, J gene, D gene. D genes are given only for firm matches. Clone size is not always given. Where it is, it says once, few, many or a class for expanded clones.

CDR3 protein: CSARPTTGGEETQYF
clone size: few
V gene: TRBV20-1
J gene: TRBJ2-5
D gene: TRBD1

CDR3 protein: CASSQGPGQSTDTQYF
clone size: -
V gene: TRBV4-3
J gene: TRBJ2-3
D gene: TRBD1

CDR3 protein: CASSLWGLGGEQYF
clone size: many
V gene: TRBV27
J gene: TRBJ2-7
D gene: -

CDR3 protein: CASSLPSGETQYF
clone size: many
V gene: TRBV28
J gene: TRBJ2-5
D gene: TRBD2

CDR3 protein: CASSQSGSLGNEQFF
clone size: -
V gene: TRBV7-9
J gene: TRBJ2-1
D gene: TRBD2

CDR3 protein: CASSLEPTFYSVDEQYF
clone size: many
V gene: TRBV7-8
J gene: TRBJ2-7
D gene: -

CDR3 protein: CASSPTQGVHSGNTIYF
clone size: few
V gene: TRBV25-1
J gene: TRBJ1-3
D gene: TRBD1

CDR3 protein: CASSEAPHRNYGYTF
clone size: few
V gene: TRBV6-1
J gene: TRBJ1-2
D gene: -

CDR3 protein: CASKWTGERGGTEAFF
clone size: many
V gene: TRBV2
J gene: TRBJ1-1
D gene: TRBD1

CDR3 protein: CASSLDSGGNNEQFF
clone size: many
V gene: TRBV5-5
J gene: TRBJ2-1
D gene: -

CDR3 protein: CASSELGESTNEKLFF
clone size: many
V gene: TRBV2
J gene: TRBJ1-4
D gene: -

CDR3 protein: CASITTGGNEKLFF
clone size: -
V gene: TRBV12-3/TRBV12-4
J gene: TRBJ1-4
D gene: TRBD1

CDR3 protein: CASSYLMGSSSYEQYF
clone size: many
V gene: TRBV6-1
J gene: TRBJ2-7
D gene: -

CDR3 protein: CASRLRGTDTQYF
clone size: many
V gene: TRBV2
J gene: TRBJ2-3
D gene: -

CDR3 protein: CASSLGGLASSTDTQYF
clone size: -
V gene: TRBV5-4
J gene: TRBJ2-3
D gene: TRBD2

CDR3 protein: CSAADSRRREGRNEQFF
clone size: many
V gene: TRBV20-1
J gene: TRBJ2-1
D gene: TRBD2

CDR3 protein: CASSQDLAGGTSYEQYF
clone size: few
V gene: TRBV4-3
J gene: TRBJ2-7
D gene: TRBD2

CDR3 protein: CASSYFQIPYEQYF
clone size: few
V gene: TRBV6-2/TRBV6-3
J gene: TRBJ2-7
D gene: -

CDR3 protein: CASSQVTGVSEAFF
clone size: many
V gene: TRBV3-1
J gene: TRBJ1-1
D gene: TRBD1

CDR3 protein: CASRSVWSGYNEQFF
clone size: many
V gene: TRBV12-3/TRBV12-4
J gene: TRBJ2-1
D gene: -

CDR3 protein: CASSLTPQGVETQYF
clone size: -
V gene: TRBV7-6
J gene: TRBJ2-5
D gene: TRBD1

CDR3 protein: CASSLVAGYNEQFF
clone size: many
V gene: TRBV11-3
J gene: TRBJ2-1
D gene: -

CDR3 protein: CASSEAQGVTEAFF
clone size: many
V gene: TRBV2
J gene: TRBJ1-1
D gene: -

CDR3 protein: CASSLSVSNQPQHF
clone size: many
V gene: TRBV28
J gene: TRBJ1-5
D gene: -

CDR3 protein: CSALPREVGPDTQYF
clone size: many
V gene: TRBV20-1
J gene: TRBJ2-3
D gene: TRBD2

CDR3 protein: CAGDEAGATEAFF
clone size: many
V gene: TRBV30
J gene: TRBJ1-1
D gene: -

CDR3 protein: CASSIAGTAISGANVLTF
clone size: -
V gene: TRBV5-1
J gene: TRBJ2-6
D gene: TRBD1

CDR3 protein: CASLVSYGYTF
clone size: many
V gene: TRBV2
J gene: TRBJ1-2
D gene: -

CDR3 protein: CASSVLRTYEQYF
clone size: many
V gene: TRBV2
J gene: TRBJ2-7
D gene: -

CDR3 protein: CSAPKPGQDLAFF
clone size: many
V gene: TRBV20-1
J gene: TRBJ1-1
D gene: TRBD1